The next 9 T cell receptor beta chains were all read from a single sample in a study of T cell changes during pregnancy in multiple sclerosis. The protocol was immunoSEQ multiplex PCR, while the TCRdb copy is restricted to in-frame clones and leaves out a portion. Of about 14,000 clones in the sample, approximately 93% were seen once. The starting material was peripheral blood, obtained in the second trimester of pregnancy. The source is a female donor in good health, enrolled as a control in a pregnancy study.

V usage is TRBV27 and J usage is TRBJ2-7, with a tentative D call TRBD1 (5 bases). CDR1 MNHEY and CDR2 SMNVEV come from the germline V gene (reference sequence). Deletions cut 6 bases from V and 1 base from J, with 16 bases between. The CDR3 is 15 residues long. The CDR3 loop reads CASSSYPDSSYEQYF. In DNA form, the CDR3 reads TGTGCCAGCAGCTCTTACCCCGACAGTTCCTACGAGCAGTACTTC.

V is TRBV28 and J is TRBJ1-3; 7 bases line up with TRBD1. Germline CDR1 is MDHEN and CDR2 is SYDVKM. The CDR3 spans 16 residues. The V and J ends lost 3 bases and 0 bases, in that order; junction bases with no gene match: 5. CDR3 nucleotide sequence: TGTGCCAGCAGTTTCGGCAGGGGGGTCTCTGGAAACACCATATATTTT. Amino acid sequence: CASSFGRGVSGNTIYF.

J is TRBJ1-1 and V is TRBV6-1; possible D gene TRBD1, 5 bases. Trimming left V 7 bases short and J 0 bases short, with 15 bases between. This CDR3 is built from 15 residues. Germline loops: CDR1 MNHNS, CDR2 SASEGT. CDR3 bases: TGTGCCAGCACCGGCAGGGCGTACATGAACACTGAAGCTTTCTTT. Encoded protein: CASTGRAYMNTEAFF.

The chain uses TRBV5-4 and TRBJ2-1; 9 bases are a match to TRBD1. This CDR3 is 14 amino acids long. V lost 4 bases and J lost 6; bases outside the gene matches: 5. The V gene's germline CDR1 is SGHNT and CDR2 YYREEE (reference sequence). The CDR3 is CASSLGQGRNEQFF. The CDR3 DNA follows: TGTGCCAGCAGCCTTGGACAGGGGCGCAATGAGCAGTTCTTC.

The rearrangement links TRBV28 to TRBJ2-5, with TRBD1 matching 7 bases. The germline CDR1 and CDR2 sequences are MDHEN and SYDVKM. With 1 base clipped from V and 5 bases from J, the junction kept 7 bases outside the gene matches. The CDR3 contains 15 residues. The CDR3 region has the DNA TGTGCCAGCAGTTTATTGACAGGGAATAGTGAGACCCAGTACTTC. It encodes CASSLLTGNSETQYF.

The V gene is TRBV4-2, the J gene TRBJ2-3, with 8 nucleotides matching TRBD2. The CDR3 extends over 16 amino acids. Trimming took 3 bases from V and 1 from J; bases not matched to a gene: 6. Germline V gene data show CDR1 as LGHNA and CDR2 as YNFKEQ. The DNA of the CDR3 is TGTGCCAGCAGCCAGATGCCCGGGAGGGGCACAGATACGCAGTATTTT. This encodes CASSQMPGRGTDTQYF.

This clone was observed a handful of times. The V and J genes are TRBV7-6 and TRBJ2-1, with TRBD2 matching 8 bases. From germline, CDR1 is SGHVS and CDR2 FNYEAQ. With V trimmed by 0 bases and J by 0 bases, 7 bases remained unmatched. The CDR3 has 18 residues. The CDR3 bases are TGTGCCAGCAGCTTAGCAGACCTAGCGGGTAGCTCCTACAATGAGCAGTTCTTC. This codes for CASSLADLAGSSYNEQFF.

This chain connects TRBV7-2 to TRBJ2-1; 15 positions match TRBD2. The CDR3 sequence is 16 residues long. V was clipped by 5 bases and J by 9 bases; unmatched bases: 8. Looked up from germline, CDR1 is SGHTA and CDR2 is FQGNSA. CDR3 DNA sequence: TGTGCCAGCAGCCGGGGACTAGCGGGGGGAGAGAGTGAGCAGTTCTTC. This codes for CASSRGLAGGESEQFF.

This chain connects TRBV29-1 to TRBJ1-2, with 9 positions matching TRBD1. J gave up 10 bases and V 7 bases, and 25 bases lay outside the gene matches. CDR1 and CDR2 (germline): SQVTM, ANQGSEA. The CDR3 runs to 17 residues. CDR3 protein: CSAFPVSDRGWPYAYTF. CDR3 bases: TGCAGCGCCTTTCCCGTTTCGGACAGGGGCTGGCCTTACGCCTACACCTTC.